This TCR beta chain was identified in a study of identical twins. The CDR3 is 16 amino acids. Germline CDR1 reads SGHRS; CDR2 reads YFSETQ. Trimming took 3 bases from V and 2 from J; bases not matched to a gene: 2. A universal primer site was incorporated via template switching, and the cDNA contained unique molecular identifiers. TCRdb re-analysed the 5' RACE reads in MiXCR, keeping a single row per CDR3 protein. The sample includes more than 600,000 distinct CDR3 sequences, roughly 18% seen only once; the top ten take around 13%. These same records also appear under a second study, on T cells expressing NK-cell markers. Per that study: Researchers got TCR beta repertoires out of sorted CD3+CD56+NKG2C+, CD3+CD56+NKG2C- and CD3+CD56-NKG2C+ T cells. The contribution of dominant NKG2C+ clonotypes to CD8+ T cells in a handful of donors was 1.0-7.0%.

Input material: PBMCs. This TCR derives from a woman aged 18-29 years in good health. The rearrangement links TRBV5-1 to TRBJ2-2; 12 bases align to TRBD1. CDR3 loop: CASSSGTGGNTGELFF. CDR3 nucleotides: TGCGCCAGCAGCTCCGGGACAGGGGGCAACACCGGGGAGCTGTTTTTT.